The clone carrying this T cell receptor (beta chain) was detected only a few times. Roughly 10 milliliters of peripheral blood were drawn from each donor. The authors isolated at least 6.5 million PBMCs per sample. At least 6 micrograms of total RNA were extracted per sample. The data are from a study of blood T cells in healthy people across ages. At the level of the study: Template switching retrieved approximately one barcoded beta molecule for each two T cells.

The CDR3 is 18 amino acids. The V gene's germline CDR1 is DFQATT and CDR2 SNEGSKA (reference sequence). Unmatched junction bases numbered 8, after V lost 0 bases and J lost 1 base. Through a sample-barcoded 5' primer and a J-beta primer mix, a second PCR was run for roughly 6 to 11 cycles. TCRdb re-derived calls from the 5' RACE reads in MiXCR, one entry per CDR3 protein. Of hundreds of thousands of distinct CDR3 sequences detected, 25% to 35% appear once; the ten largest clones hold around 15%. The chain links TRBV20-1 to TRBJ2-1; 11 bases fit TRBD2. The sequence derives from a woman aged 80 or older in good health. Sequencing was performed on blood. Written as DNA, the CDR3 is TGCAGTGCTAGAGATGCGGTAGCGGGGGGGGGTTCCTACAATGAGCAGTTCTTC. The encoded protein is CSARDAVAGGGSYNEQFF.